This T cell receptor beta chain was sequenced in a study of blood T cell repertoires in COVID-19. About the research overall: COVID-19 samples collected from the United States, Italy and Spain covered acute and convalescent phases. Sample material is recorded as cDNA or gDNA derived from T cells, B-cell-depleted T cells, or PBMCs.

Trimming shortened V by 7 bases and J by 4 bases, and 13 bases separated the two germline ends. Germline V gene data show CDR1 as MNHEY and CDR2 as SVGAGI. This CDR3 is 13 amino acids long. In the authors' workflow: Estimated nucleated cell counts came from reference gene primer amplification. Using immunoSEQ multiplex PCR, the repertoire was profiled, and TCRdb retains in-frame clones only, with some absent. The DNA gave D and trimming, while V, J and clone size come from that table. The table has approximately 250,000 clones, around 84% seen once. The sequenced sample consisted of peripheral blood. This chain links TRBV6-5 with TRBJ1-1; D is unclear. The sequence derives from a woman aged 40 to 55 who had recovered from COVID-19. The CDR3 here is CASTLGVRTEAFF. As DNA, the CDR3 is TGTGCCAGCACCCTCGGGGTTCGCACTGAAGCTTTCTTT.